A single sample is the source of the 26 T cell receptor beta chains below, sequenced in a study. Each CDR3 protein gets one entry after TCRdb re-called the 5' RACE reads with MiXCR. The sample contains 9,000 to 13,000 distinct CDR3 sequences, 47% of which appear only once. Material: tumor-infiltrating naive CD4+ T cells sorted from the breast tumor. Documented subset: naive CD4+ T cells, CD4+CD45RA+CD25-. The source of these receptors is a female donor with breast cancer.

This clonotype has just a few counts. The V gene is TRBV20-1, the J gene TRBJ1-1; unclear D gene. Trimming left V 0 bases short and J 0 bases short, with 5 bases between. CDR1 is DFQATT, CDR2 SNEGSKA, per germline (reference sequence). The CDR3 totals 13 residues. The CDR3 sequence: CSARDRVNTEAFF. The CDR3 DNA is TGCAGTGCTAGAGATCGGGTGAACACTGAAGCTTTCTTT.

V usage is TRBV28 and J usage is TRBJ1-4; tentative D call: TRBD1 (5 bases). This CDR3 region has 14 residues. Trimming shortened V by 3 bases and J by 6 bases, and 11 bases separated the two germline ends. Germline assignment: CDR1 MDHEN and CDR2 SYDVKM. CDR3 region: CASSLPLGDEKLFF. CDR3 in DNA: TGTGCCAGCAGTTTGCCCTTGGGGGATGAAAAACTGTTTTTT.

Here the CDR3 DNA reads TGTGCCAGCAGTCTCGATCTGGCAGCAGATACGCAGTATTTT. Encoded protein: CASSLDLAADTQYF. The chain links TRBV7-2 to TRBJ2-3; D is unresolved. The germline gives CDR1 SGHTA, CDR2 FQGNSA. The CDR3 loop spans 14 amino acids. V was trimmed by 6 bases and J by 4 bases, leaving 14 bases between them.

This clonotype has only a few counts. The V gene is TRBV29-1, the J gene TRBJ2-2, with D possibly being TRBD2 (6 bases). Germline V CDR1 and CDR2: SQVTM, ANQGSEA. The ends were cut back, 6 bases at V and 6 bases at J, with 11 bases in the middle. This CDR3 has 12 residues. The CDR3 DNA reads TGCAGCGTCGGGAGAATGGCCGGGGAGCTGTTTTTT. Protein sequence: CSVGRMAGELFF.

This clonotype was seen only a few times. The chain has TRBV6-1 and TRBJ1-5; D perhaps matches TRBD1 (6 bases). The V end lost 6 bases, the J end lost 9 bases, and 15 bases lay between the germline ends. This CDR3 comprises 13 residues. The germline V gene has CDR1 MNHNS and CDR2 SASEGT. CDR3 in amino acids: CASRRQVLLPQHF. CDR3 DNA sequence: TGTGCCAGCAGGAGACAGGTCTTGCTGCCCCAGCATTTT.

This clonotype was counted between two and nine times. The CDR3 region has the DNA TGTGCCAGCAGGGGCCCGGACAATGAGCAGTTCTTC. Translated, it gives CASRGPDNEQFF. The chain is built from TRBV12-3 or TRBV12-4 and TRBJ2-1; no clear D gene. Between the trimmed V and J ends, which lost 6 bases and 5 bases, there was a span of 8 bases. The CDR3 length is 12 residues.

On this clonotype itself: A much larger clone is a single base away; this may be a read error. V and J are TRBV7-2 and TRBJ1-5; D unresolved. V was pared by 2 bases and J by 4 bases, with 15 bases between. CDR3 length: 16 residues. The germline V gene has CDR1 SGHTA and CDR2 FQGNSA. The chain's CDR3 is CASSLSGSANNQPQHF. The CDR3 nucleotides read TGTGCCAGCAGCTTATCCGGGTCTGCAAATAATCAGCCCCAGCATTTT.

The V call is TRBV6-2 or TRBV6-3, the J call TRBJ2-1; D possibly matches TRBD1 or TRBD2 (5 bases each). Germline V gene data show CDR1 as MNHEY and CDR2 as SVGEGT. Trimming cost V 4 bases and J 3 bases, with 10 bases left between them. The CDR3 extends over 14 amino acids. CDR3 amino acids: CASSWGNSYNEQFF. CDR3 nucleotides: TGTGCCAGCAGTTGGGGGAATAGCTACAATGAGCAGTTCTTC.

The chain recombines TRBV15 with TRBJ2-1; 9 nucleotides line up with TRBD1. Trimming at V came to 5 bases and at J to 12 bases, leaving 14 bases not matched to a gene. The CDR3 length is 15 residues. Looked up from germline, CDR1 is LNHNV and CDR2 is YYDKDF (reference sequence). CDR3 sequence reads: CATSHLVQGATGQFF. CDR3 sequence (DNA): TGTGCCACCAGCCACCTAGTACAGGGGGCAACGGGGCAGTTCTTC.

The V and J genes are TRBV4-1 and TRBJ1-2; 8 nucleotides line up with TRBD1. CDR1 is MGHRA and CDR2 is YSYEKL in the germline V gene. This CDR3 is 15 amino acids long. J lost 4 bases, V lost 3 bases, and 7 bases had no gene match. CDR3 amino acids: CASSHDRGSFYGYTF. CDR3 bases: TGCGCCAGCAGCCACGACAGGGGCTCATTCTATGGCTACACCTTC.

V is TRBV7-2 and J is TRBJ1-3; no clear D gene. V lost 5 bases and J lost 0, with 11 bases in between. Germline V gene sequence: CDR1 SGHTA, CDR2 FQGNSA. This CDR3 contains 15 residues. The CDR3 spells CASSVGRTSGNTIYF. For the CDR3, the DNA is TGTGCCAGCAGCGTAGGACGGACCTCTGGAAACACCATATATTTT.

CDR3 amino acids: CASSLSGGVTGELFF. CDR3 nucleotides: TGCGCCAGCAGCTTATCGGGAGGGGTCACCGGGGAGCTGTTTTTT. The V call is TRBV5-1, the J call TRBJ2-2, with 8 bases aligning to TRBD2. Germline V lookup: CDR1 SGHRS, CDR2 YFSETQ. Unmatched junction bases numbered 4, after V lost 2 bases and J lost 4 bases. CDR3 length equals 15 residues.

This chain joins TRBV6-2 or TRBV6-3 and TRBJ1-4, with a weak D call TRBD1 (6 bases). V lost 8 bases, J lost 6 bases, and 13 bases lay in between. The CDR3 runs 13 residues. Germline assignment: CDR1 MNHEY and CDR2 SVGEGT. The CDR3 loop reads CASANRDYEKLFF. The CDR3 DNA reads TGTGCCAGCGCGAACAGGGACTATGAAAAACTGTTTTTT.

This chain joins TRBV7-2 and TRBJ1-6; 7 bases align to TRBD1. V lost 1 base and J lost 13; bases outside the gene matches: 4. Germline loops: CDR1 SGHTA, CDR2 FQGNSA. The CDR3 is 13 residues long. CDR3 residues: CASSLGTDRPLHF. In nucleotides, the CDR3 is TGTGCCAGCAGCTTAGGGACGGACAGGCCCCTCCACTTT.

This clonotype was recorded once. The chain recombines TRBV20-1 with TRBJ2-6; either TRBD1 or TRBD2 may fit D (5 bases each). Trimming took off 0 bases at V and 0 bases at J, with 18 bases between the two ends. CDR3 length: 19 residues. Germline CDR1 and CDR2: DFQATT and SNEGSKA (reference sequence). The CDR3 region is CSARDPGLGDDSGANVLTF. CDR3 DNA sequence: TGCAGTGCTAGAGATCCTGGTCTAGGGGACGACTCTGGGGCCAACGTCCTGACTTTC.

Details on this clonotype: A read error is likely, as this CDR3 ends without the conserved phenylalanine or tryptophan. The chain joins TRBV30 to TRBJ1-5, with D maybe TRBD1 (5 bases). The germline V and J ends were trimmed by 0 bases and 3 bases, with 12 bases remaining between them. The germline V gene encodes CDR1 GTSNPN and CDR2 SVGIG (reference sequence). The CDR3 runs 15 residues. The CDR3 DNA is TGTGCCTGGAGTGTTGCCGGGGGTTACAATCAGCCCCAGCATTCT. Encoded protein: CAWSVAGGYNQPQHS.

The chain recombines TRBV25-1 with TRBJ1-2; a possible D gene is TRBD1 (5 bases). This CDR3 has 10 residues. Looked up from germline, CDR1 is MGHDK and CDR2 is SYGVNS. The ends were cut back, 3 bases at V and 11 bases at J, with 7 bases in the middle. This CDR3 is CASSDRGYTF. The DNA for the CDR3 is TGTGCCAGCAGTGATAGGGGATACACCTTC.

Only a few counts were recorded for this clonotype. The chain carries TRBV7-3 and TRBJ2-1; tentative D call: TRBD2 (6 bases). Germline values: CDR1 SGHTA, CDR2 FQGTGA. The V and J ends lost 4 bases and 0 bases respectively, with 13 bases between them. The CDR3 is 16 amino acids. The CDR3 is CASSSASASSYNEQFF. The CDR3 bases are TGTGCCAGCAGCTCAGCTAGCGCAAGCTCCTACAATGAGCAGTTCTTC.

The chain carries TRBV29-1 and TRBJ2-5; 8 bases are shared with TRBD2. Looked up from germline, CDR1 is SQVTM and CDR2 is ANQGSEA. This CDR3 spans 17 amino acids. The junction had 16 bases not matched to a gene; V was cut back by 3 bases and J by 4 bases. CDR3 sequence: CSVERVRRGAGSETQYF. In nucleotides, the CDR3 is TGCAGCGTTGAGAGGGTCAGGCGGGGGGCGGGGTCAGAGACCCAGTACTTC.

This sequence joins TRBV11-3 and TRBJ2-7; 9 nucleotides align to TRBD2. This CDR3 contains 14 residues. CDR1 and CDR2 from the germline V gene are SGHNT and YENEEA. Losses at the gene ends were 5 bases for V and 3 bases for J; bases not matched to a gene: 5. The CDR3, as DNA: TGTGCCAGCAGCCCTAGCGGGAAATTCTACGAGCAGTACTTC. Amino acids: CASSPSGKFYEQYF.

This chain links TRBV28 with TRBJ1-2; 9 nucleotides align to TRBD1. The CDR3 is made up of 13 amino acids. Losses at the gene ends were 4 bases for V and 8 bases for J; bases not matched to a gene: 5. The germline gives CDR1 MDHEN, CDR2 SYDVKM. The CDR3 sequence is CASSSRDRDGYTF. Here the CDR3 DNA reads TGTGCCAGCAGTTCCCGGGACAGGGACGGCTACACCTTC.

J is TRBJ1-5 and V is TRBV6-2 or TRBV6-3, with TRBD1 matching 8 bases. This CDR3 comprises 19 residues. With V trimmed by 2 bases and J by 0 bases, 12 bases remained unmatched. Germline assignment: CDR1 MNHEY and CDR2 SVGEGT. CDR3 region: CASSYGPGQVPYSNQPQHF. The CDR3 nucleotides are TGTGCCAGCAGTTACGGTCCGGGACAGGTACCTTATAGCAATCAGCCCCAGCATTTT.

This rearrangement joins TRBV7-9 to TRBJ1-2; 11 bases match TRBD1. The CDR3 consists of 15 residues. V shed 5 bases and J 4 bases; nucleotides not matched to a gene: 6. Per the germline V gene, CDR1 is SEHNR and CDR2 is FQNEAQ (reference sequence). CDR3: CASSPGTGGIYGYTF. DNA for the CDR3: TGTGCCAGCAGCCCCGGGACAGGGGGTATCTATGGCTACACCTTC.

This clonotype has only a few counts. The chain has TRBV7-3 and TRBJ2-1, with D perhaps matching TRBD2 (6 bases). Trimming left V 5 bases short and J 1 base short, with 9 bases between. CDR3 length: 14 amino acids. The V gene's germline CDR1 is SGHTA and CDR2 FQGTGA. The CDR3 region is CASSMGGSYNEQFF. DNA of the CDR3: TGTGCCAGCAGCATGGGAGGATCCTACAATGAGCAGTTCTTC.

The gene calls are TRBV4-2 and TRBJ1-3; D unresolved. V was cut by 2 bases and J by 4 bases, with 3 bases left in between. This CDR3 region has 12 residues. In germline, CDR1 is LGHNA, CDR2 YNFKEQ. CDR3 in DNA: TGTGCCAGCAGCCAACTCGGAAACACCATATATTTT. Protein sequence: CASSQLGNTIYF.

There are a few counts of this clonotype. J is TRBJ1-6 and V is TRBV6-2 or TRBV6-3, with D unclear. CDR3 length: 12 amino acids. Trimming removed 4 bases at V and 8 bases at J, with 6 bases between. CDR1 and CDR2 from the germline V gene are MNHEY and SVGEGT. DNA for the CDR3: TGTGCCAGCAGTTTGGGTTATTCACCCCTCCACTTT. Translated, it gives CASSLGYSPLHF.